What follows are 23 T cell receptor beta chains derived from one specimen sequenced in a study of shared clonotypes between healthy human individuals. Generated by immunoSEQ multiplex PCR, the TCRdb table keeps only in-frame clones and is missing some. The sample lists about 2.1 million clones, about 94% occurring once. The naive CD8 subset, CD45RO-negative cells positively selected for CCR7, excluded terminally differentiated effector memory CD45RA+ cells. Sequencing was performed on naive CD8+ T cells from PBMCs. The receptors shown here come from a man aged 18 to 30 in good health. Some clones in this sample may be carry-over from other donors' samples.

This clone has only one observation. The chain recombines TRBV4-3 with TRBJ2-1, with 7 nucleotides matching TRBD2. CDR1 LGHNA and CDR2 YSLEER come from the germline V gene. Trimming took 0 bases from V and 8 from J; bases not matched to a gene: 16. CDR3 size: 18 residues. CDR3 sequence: CASSQDFLLSLAGYEQFF. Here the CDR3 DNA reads TGCGCCAGCAGCCAAGATTTCCTCCTATCTTTAGCGGGCTATGAGCAGTTCTTC.

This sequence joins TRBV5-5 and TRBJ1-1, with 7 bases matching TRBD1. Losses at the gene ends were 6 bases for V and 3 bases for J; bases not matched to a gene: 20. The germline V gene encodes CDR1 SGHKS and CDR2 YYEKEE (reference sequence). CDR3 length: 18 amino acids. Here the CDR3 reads CASTIPPGGMVFDTEAFF. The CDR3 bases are TGTGCCAGCACCATACCCCCAGGGGGTATGGTCTTCGACACTGAAGCTTTCTTT.

CDR3 residues: CASSLGGRTGYGYTF. The CDR3 region has the DNA TGTGCCAGCAGCTTAGGGGGTCGAACCGGCTATGGCTACACCTTC. V and J are TRBV7-2 and TRBJ1-2; D call uncertain. V was cut by 1 base and J by 4 bases, with 13 bases left in between. Germline CDR1 reads SGHTA; CDR2 reads FQGNSA. The length of the CDR3 is 15 residues.

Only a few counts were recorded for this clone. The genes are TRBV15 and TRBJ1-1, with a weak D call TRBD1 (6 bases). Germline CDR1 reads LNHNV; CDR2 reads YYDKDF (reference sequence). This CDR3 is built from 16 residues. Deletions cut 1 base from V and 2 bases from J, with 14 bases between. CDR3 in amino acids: CATSRGHRDPNTEAFF. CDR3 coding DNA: TGTGCCACCAGCAGAGGCCACAGGGACCCAAACACTGAAGCTTTCTTT. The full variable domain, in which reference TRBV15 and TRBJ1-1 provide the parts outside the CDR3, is DAMVIQNPRYQVTQFGKPVTLSCSQTLNHNVMYWYQQKSSQAPKLLFHYYDKDFNNEADTPDNFQSRRPNTSFCFLDIRSPGLGDTAMYLCATSRGHRDPNTEAFFGQGTRLTVV.

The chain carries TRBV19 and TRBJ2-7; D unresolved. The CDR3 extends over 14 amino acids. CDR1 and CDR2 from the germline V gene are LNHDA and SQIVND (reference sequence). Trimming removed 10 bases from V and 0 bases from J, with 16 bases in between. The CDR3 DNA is TGTGCCACCGGCCCCCAGAGGAGCTCCTACGAGCAGTACTTC. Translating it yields CATGPQRSSYEQYF.

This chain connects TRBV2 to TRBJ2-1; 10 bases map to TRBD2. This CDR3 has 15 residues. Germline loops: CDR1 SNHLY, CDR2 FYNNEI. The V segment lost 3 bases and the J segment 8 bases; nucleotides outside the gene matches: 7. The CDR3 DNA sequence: TGTGCCAGCAGTGAGCTAGCGGGAGTCGGGGATGAGCAGTTCTTC. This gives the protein CASSELAGVGDEQFF.

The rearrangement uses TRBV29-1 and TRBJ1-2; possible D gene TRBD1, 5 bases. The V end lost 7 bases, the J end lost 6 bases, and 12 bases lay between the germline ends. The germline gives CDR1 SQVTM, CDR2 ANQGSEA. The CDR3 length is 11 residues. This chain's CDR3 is CSARDVDGYTF. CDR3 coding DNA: TGCAGCGCGAGGGACGTGGATGGCTACACCTTC.

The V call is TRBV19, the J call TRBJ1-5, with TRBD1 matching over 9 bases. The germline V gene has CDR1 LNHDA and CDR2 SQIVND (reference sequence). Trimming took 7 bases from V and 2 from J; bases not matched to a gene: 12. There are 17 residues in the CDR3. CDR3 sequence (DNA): TGTGCCAGTATCATCCCGGGACAGGGAATTGGCAATCAGCCCCAGCATTTT. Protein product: CASIIPGQGIGNQPQHF. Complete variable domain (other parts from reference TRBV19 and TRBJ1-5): DGGITQSPKYLFRKEGQNVTLSCEQNLNHDAMYWYRQDPGQGLRLIYYSQIVNDFQKGDIAEGYSVSREKKESFPLTVTSAQKNPTAFYLCASIIPGQGIGNQPQHFGDGTRLSIL.

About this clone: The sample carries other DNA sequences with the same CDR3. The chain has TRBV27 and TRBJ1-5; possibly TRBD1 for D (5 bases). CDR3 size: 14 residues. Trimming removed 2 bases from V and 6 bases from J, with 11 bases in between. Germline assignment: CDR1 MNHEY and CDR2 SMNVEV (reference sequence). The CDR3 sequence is CASSLGQGVQPQHF. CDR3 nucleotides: TGTGCCAGCAGTTTAGGCCAGGGCGTTCAGCCCCAGCATTTT.

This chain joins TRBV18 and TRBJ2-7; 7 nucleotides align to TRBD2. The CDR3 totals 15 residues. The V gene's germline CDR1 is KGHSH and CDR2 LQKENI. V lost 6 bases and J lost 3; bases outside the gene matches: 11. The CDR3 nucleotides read TGTGCCAGCTCCCCCGAGGGAGGGCCGGTCTACGAGCAGTACTTC. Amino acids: CASSPEGGPVYEQYF.

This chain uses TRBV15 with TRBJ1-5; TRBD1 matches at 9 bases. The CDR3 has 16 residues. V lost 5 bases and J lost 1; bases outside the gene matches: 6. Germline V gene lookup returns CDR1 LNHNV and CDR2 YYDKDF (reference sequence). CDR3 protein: CATSGRQGGSNQPQHF. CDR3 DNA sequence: TGTGCCACCAGCGGCCGACAGGGGGGGAGCAATCAGCCCCAGCATTTT.

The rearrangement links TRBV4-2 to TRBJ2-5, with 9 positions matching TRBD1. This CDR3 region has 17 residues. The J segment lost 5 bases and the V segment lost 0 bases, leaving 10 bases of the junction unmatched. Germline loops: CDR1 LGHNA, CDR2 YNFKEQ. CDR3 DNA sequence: TGTGCCAGCAGCCAAGACTCAACCGGGACAGGGAAGGAGACCCAGTACTTC. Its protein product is CASSQDSTGTGKETQYF.

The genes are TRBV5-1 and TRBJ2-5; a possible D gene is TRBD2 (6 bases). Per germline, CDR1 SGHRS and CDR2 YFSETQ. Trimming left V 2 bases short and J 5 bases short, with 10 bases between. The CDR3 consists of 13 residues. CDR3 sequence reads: CASSFGGFETQYF. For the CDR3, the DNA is TGCGCCAGCAGCTTTGGGGGGTTCGAGACCCAGTACTTC.

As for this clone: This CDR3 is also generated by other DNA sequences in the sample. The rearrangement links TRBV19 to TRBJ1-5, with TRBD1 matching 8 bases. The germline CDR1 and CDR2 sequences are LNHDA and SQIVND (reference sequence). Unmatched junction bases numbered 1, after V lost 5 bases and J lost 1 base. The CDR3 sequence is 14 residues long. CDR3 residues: CASSYRGSNQPQHF. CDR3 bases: TGTGCCAGTAGTTACAGGGGGAGCAATCAGCCCCAGCATTTT.

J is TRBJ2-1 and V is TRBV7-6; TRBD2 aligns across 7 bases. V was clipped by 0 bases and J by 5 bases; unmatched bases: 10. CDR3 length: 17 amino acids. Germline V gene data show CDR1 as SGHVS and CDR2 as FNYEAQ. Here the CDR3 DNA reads TGTGCCAGCAGCTTAGCGTTCGCGGGAGTTTTCGACAATGAGCAGTTCTTC. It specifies CASSLAFAGVFDNEQFF.

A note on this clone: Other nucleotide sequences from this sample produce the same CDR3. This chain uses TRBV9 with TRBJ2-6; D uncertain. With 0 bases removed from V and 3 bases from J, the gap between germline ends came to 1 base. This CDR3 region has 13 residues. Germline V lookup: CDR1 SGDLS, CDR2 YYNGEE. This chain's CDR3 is CASSVGGANVLTF. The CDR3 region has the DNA TGTGCCAGCAGCGTAGGTGGGGCCAACGTCCTGACTTTC.

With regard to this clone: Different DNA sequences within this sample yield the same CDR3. This chain's CDR3 is CATRGGGSYEQYF. CDR3 sequence (DNA): TGTGCCACCAGAGGCGGGGGATCTTACGAGCAGTACTTC. The chain recombines TRBV15 with TRBJ2-7; TRBD2 agrees at 7 bases. In germline, CDR1 is LNHNV, CDR2 YYDKDF (reference sequence). The CDR3 spans 13 residues. Trimming cost V 6 bases and J 4 bases; bases outside gene matches: 6.

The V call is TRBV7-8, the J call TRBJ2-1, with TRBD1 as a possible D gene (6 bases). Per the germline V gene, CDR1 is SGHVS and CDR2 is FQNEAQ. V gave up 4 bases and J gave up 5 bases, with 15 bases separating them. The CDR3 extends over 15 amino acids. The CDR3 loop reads CASSSTGQQDNEQFF. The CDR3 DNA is TGTGCCAGCAGCTCTACAGGACAGCAAGACAATGAGCAGTTCTTC.

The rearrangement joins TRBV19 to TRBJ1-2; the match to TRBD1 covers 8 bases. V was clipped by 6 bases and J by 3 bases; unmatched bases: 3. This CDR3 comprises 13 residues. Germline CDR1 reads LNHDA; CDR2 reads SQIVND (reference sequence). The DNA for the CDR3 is TGTGCCAGTAGACAGACAGGGGACTATGGCTACACCTTC. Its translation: CASRQTGDYGYTF.

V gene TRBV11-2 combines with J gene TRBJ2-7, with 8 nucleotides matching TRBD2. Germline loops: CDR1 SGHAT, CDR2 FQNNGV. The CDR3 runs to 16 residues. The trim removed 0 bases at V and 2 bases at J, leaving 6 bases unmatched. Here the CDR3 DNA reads TGTGCCAGCAGCTTAGAGGGGGCGGGAGGAACCTACGAGCAGTACTTC. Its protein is CASSLEGAGGTYEQYF.

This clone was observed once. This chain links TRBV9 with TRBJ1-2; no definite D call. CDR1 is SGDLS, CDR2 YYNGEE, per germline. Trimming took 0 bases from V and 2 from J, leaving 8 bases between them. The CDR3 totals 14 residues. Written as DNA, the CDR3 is TGTGCCAGCAGCGTAGTACCGGAAAACTATGGCTACACCTTC. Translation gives CASSVVPENYGYTF.

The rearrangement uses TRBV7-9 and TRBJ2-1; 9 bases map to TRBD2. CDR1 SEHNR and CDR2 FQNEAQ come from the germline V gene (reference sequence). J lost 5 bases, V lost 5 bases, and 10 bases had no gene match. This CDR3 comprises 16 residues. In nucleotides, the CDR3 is TGTGCCAGCAGCACACCGGGACTAGCTCTAAACAATGAGCAGTTCTTC. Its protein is CASSTPGLALNNEQFF.

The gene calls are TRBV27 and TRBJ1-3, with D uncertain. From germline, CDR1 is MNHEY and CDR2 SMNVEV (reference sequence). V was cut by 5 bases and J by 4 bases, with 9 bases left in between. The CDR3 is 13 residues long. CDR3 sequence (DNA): TGTGCCAGCAGTCCGTCAGTCGGAAACACCATATATTTT. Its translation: CASSPSVGNTIYF.